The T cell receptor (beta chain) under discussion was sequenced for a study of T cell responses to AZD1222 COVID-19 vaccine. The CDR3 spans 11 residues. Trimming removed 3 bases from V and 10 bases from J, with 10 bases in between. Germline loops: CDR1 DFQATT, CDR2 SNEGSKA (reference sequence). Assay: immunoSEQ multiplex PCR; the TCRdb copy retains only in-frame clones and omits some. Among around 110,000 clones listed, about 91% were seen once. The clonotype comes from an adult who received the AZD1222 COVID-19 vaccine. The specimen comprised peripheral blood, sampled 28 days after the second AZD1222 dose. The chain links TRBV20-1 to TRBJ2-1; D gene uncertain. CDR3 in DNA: TGCAGTGCTAGGGAGAGGTGGGAGCAGTTCTTC. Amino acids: CSARERWEQFF.